This T cell receptor (beta chain) was recorded in a study of blood T cell repertoires in COVID-19. Study overall: Sites across the United States, Italy and Spain contributed samples from acute and convalescent COVID-19. PBMCs, B-cell-depleted T cells, or T cells provided the cDNA or gDNA that made up the material.

V was pared by 3 bases and J by 1 base, with 2 bases of the junction left unmatched. The CDR3 consists of 14 residues. The germline CDR1 and CDR2 sequences are ENHRY and SYGVKD. In the authors' workflow: The assay estimated nucleated cells by amplifying reference gene primers. Profiling relied on immunoSEQ multiplex PCR, and the TCRdb table lists in-frame clones only, not all of them. V, J and clone size are taken as reported in that table, and D and trimming were inferred from the DNA itself. This sample has under 85,000 clones, with 80% to 85% found just once. The V call is TRBV10-3, the J call TRBJ1-1; 7 bases are shared with TRBD1. The sequence was collected from a man older than 75 with acute or convalescent COVID-19. The source material was peripheral blood. The CDR3 spells CAISEWDRNTEAFF. Here the CDR3 DNA reads TGTGCCATCAGTGAATGGGACAGGAACACTGAAGCTTTCTTT.